The clone carrying this T cell receptor (beta chain) has just a few counts. This sample was included in a study of T cells after yellow fever vaccination. MiXCR, run by TCRdb on the 5' RACE reads, gives a single entry per CDR3 protein. The sample has a few hundred thousand distinct CDR3 sequences; 10% to 15% are singletons. Trimming cost V 5 bases and J 9 bases, with 17 bases left between them. This CDR3 contains 14 residues. From germline, CDR1 is LGHNA and CDR2 YSLEER. This clonotype originated in a man aged 25 to 40 who received the YFV17D yellow fever vaccine. The sample here was CD4+ T cells sorted from PBMCs, taken 45 days after the yellow fever booster vaccination. V and J are TRBV4-3 and TRBJ2-1, with D maybe TRBD2 (5 bases). The CDR3 DNA is TGCGCCAGCAGCTCAGACGGGGTTATAGGTGAGCAGTTCTTC. Its protein is CASSSDGVIGEQFF.